These 5 T cell receptor beta chains originate from one sample sequenced in a study of CD8+ T cells in alopecia areata. Following extraction, RNA underwent reverse transcription to cDNA, which served as the sequencing template. Only in-frame clones appear in the TCRdb table, and some are missing; sequencing was by immunoSEQ multiplex PCR. The data contain about 180,000 clones, approximately 52% of them seen just once; the ten biggest clones take up around 16%. Described treatment: oral pan-JAK inhibitor, 5-10 mg twice daily. Source: CD4+ T cells sorted from blood, taken at approximately week 60, from a patient treated with tofacitinib. The receptors were sampled from a human donor with alopecia areata.

Only a few counts were recorded for this clone. The chain has TRBV29-1 and TRBJ2-5; D unresolved. The V and J ends lost 2 bases and 6 bases respectively, with 13 bases between them. The CDR3 runs 13 residues. CDR1 and CDR2 from the germline V gene are SQVTM and ANQGSEA. In nucleotides, the CDR3 is TGCAGCGTTGAACAGGCCCGCTTAAAGACCCAGTACTTC. Translated: CSVEQARLKTQYF.

The chain has TRBV7-2 and TRBJ2-5, with a weak D call TRBD2 (5 bases). This CDR3 spans 14 amino acids. From germline, CDR1 is SGHTA and CDR2 FQGNSA. V was trimmed by 2 bases and J by 6 bases, leaving 13 bases between them. The CDR3 loop is CASSLSGKRKTQYF. DNA of the CDR3: TGTGCCAGCAGCTTATCCGGGAAGCGAAAGACCCAGTACTTC.

The rearrangement uses TRBV18 and TRBJ2-3; 8 positions match TRBD2. This CDR3 has 13 amino acids. V lost 6 bases to trimming and J lost 11 bases; unmatched junction nucleotides: 10. Germline CDR1 reads KGHSH; CDR2 reads LQKENI. The CDR3 region is CASSQSSGGEQYF. In DNA form, the CDR3 reads TGTGCCAGCTCCCAATCAAGCGGGGGCGAGCAGTATTTT. Combining the CDR3 with reference TRBV18 and TRBJ2-3 gives the whole variable domain NAGVMQNPRHLVRRRGQEARLRCSPMKGHSHVYWYRQLPEEGLKFMVYLQKENIIDESGMPKERFSAEFPKEGPSILRIQQVVRGDSAAYFCASSQSSGGEQYFGPGTRLTVL.

This clone has a handful of counts. Other DNA sequences in this specimen translate into the identical CDR3. The chain employs TRBV10-3 and TRBJ1-1, with 9 bases aligning to TRBD1. This CDR3 is built from 14 residues. Germline lookup yields CDR1 ENHRY and CDR2 SYGVKD. V trimming: 2 bases; J trimming: 4 bases; junction bases outside the gene matches: 2. The CDR3 loop reads CAISETGGGTEAFF. The DNA of the CDR3 is TGTGCCATCAGTGAGACAGGGGGCGGCACTGAAGCTTTCTTT.

This clone appeared a few times. The chain links TRBV7-9 to TRBJ2-3, with D possibly TRBD1 on 5 matching bases. V was pared by 3 bases and J by 5 bases, with 18 bases between. Germline CDR1 is SEHNR and CDR2 is FQNEAQ (reference sequence). This CDR3 contains 16 residues. This chain's CDR3 is CASSLRPQGAGDTQYF. The CDR3 DNA follows: TGTGCCAGCAGCTTGCGTCCGCAGGGCGCCGGAGATACGCAGTATTTT.